These 17 T cell receptor beta chains were all obtained from the same sample, sequenced in a study of T cell changes during pregnancy in multiple sclerosis. Libraries were prepared by immunoSEQ multiplex PCR; TCRdb keeps only in-frame clonotypes and omits some of them. This table holds about 33,000 clones, about 91% found once. This sample comprised CD4+ T cells from peripheral blood mononuclear cells, obtained in the third trimester of pregnancy. These receptors were obtained from a female donor in good health, enrolled as a control in a pregnancy study.

This clone was recorded once. The chain is built from TRBV7-2 and TRBJ2-7; TRBD1 matches 10 bases. The CDR3 is 13 residues long. Germline lookup yields CDR1 SGHTA and CDR2 FQGNSA. J gave up 6 bases and V 4 bases, and 3 bases lay outside the gene matches. As DNA, the CDR3 is TGTGCCAGCAGCTCGGGACAGGGGTCCGAGCAGTACTTC. Encoded protein: CASSSGQGSEQYF.

Concerning this clone itself: Other DNA variants within this sample encode the same CDR3. V gene TRBV15 combines with J gene TRBJ2-3, with 10 nucleotides matching TRBD1. Germline V gene sequence: CDR1 LNHNV, CDR2 YYDKDF (reference sequence). The J segment lost 4 bases and the V segment lost 3 bases, leaving 1 base of the junction unmatched. The CDR3 is 14 amino acids. The CDR3 is CATSRGQGSDTQYF. As DNA, the CDR3 is TGTGCCACCAGCAGGGGACAGGGGTCAGATACGCAGTATTTT.

This rearrangement joins TRBV7-8 to TRBJ1-2; TRBD1 agrees at 7 bases. CDR3 length: 13 amino acids. V trimming: 1 base; J trimming: 4 bases; junction bases outside the gene matches: 0. Germline V lookup: CDR1 SGHVS, CDR2 FQNEAQ. The CDR3 region is CASSLGQGYGYTF. In DNA, the CDR3 is TGTGCCAGCAGCTTAGGACAGGGCTATGGCTACACCTTC.

The chain joins TRBV9 to TRBJ2-1, with 10 positions matching TRBD2. Germline V gene sequence: CDR1 SGDLS, CDR2 YYNGEE. Losses at the gene ends were 0 bases for V and 9 bases for J; bases not matched to a gene: 12. The CDR3 is 17 residues long. CDR3 nucleotide sequence: TGTGCCAGCAGCGTAGGAGGGCTAGCGGGAGTGGGTGGTGAGCAGTTCTTC. Translation gives CASSVGGLAGVGGEQFF. The full variable domain, its missing parts supplied by reference TRBV9 and TRBJ2-1, is DSGVTQTPKHLITATGQRVTLRCSPRSGDLSVYWYQQSLDQGLQFLIQYYNGEERAKGNILERFSAQQFPDLHSELNLSSLELGDSALYFCASSVGGLAGVGGEQFFGPGTRLTVL.

This clone was seen more than once but under ten times. This rearrangement joins TRBV19 to TRBJ1-2, with 9 bases lining up with TRBD1. Per the germline V gene, CDR1 is LNHDA and CDR2 is SQIVND (reference sequence). V dropped 7 bases and J dropped 3; count of bases not matched to a gene: 9. The CDR3 spans 15 residues. In DNA, the CDR3 is TGTGCCAGTACCCCCGGGACAGGGAAGTACTATGGCTACACCTTC. The encoded protein is CASTPGTGKYYGYTF.

The chain is built from TRBV4-1 and TRBJ2-1; 10 nucleotides line up with TRBD2. The V gene end was trimmed by 5 bases and the J gene end by 8 bases; junction bases not matched to a gene: 9. From germline, CDR1 is MGHRA and CDR2 YSYEKL. This CDR3 has 15 amino acids. In DNA form, the CDR3 reads TGCGCCAGCAGCAAACTAGCGGGGATAGGGGATGAGCAGTTCTTC. Its protein product is CASSKLAGIGDEQFF.

This chain joins TRBV5-1 and TRBJ2-1; TRBD2 matches 10 bases. With 1 base clipped from V and 5 bases from J, the junction kept 3 bases outside the gene matches. CDR3 length equals 15 residues. Germline CDR1 is SGHRS and CDR2 is YFSETQ. The CDR3 DNA reads as TGCGCCAGCAGCTTGCCGAGCGGGGGGGACAATGAGCAGTTCTTC. Encoded protein: CASSLPSGGDNEQFF. The whole variable domain, filled in from reference TRBV5-1 and TRBJ2-1, reads KAGVTQTPRYLIKTRGQQVTLSCSPISGHRSVSWYQQTPGQGLQFLFEYFSETQRNKGNFPGRFSGRQFSNSRSEMNVSTLELGDSALYLCASSLPSGGDNEQFFGPGTRLTVL.

The chain employs TRBV29-1 and TRBJ2-1; 7 nucleotides line up with TRBD2. The CDR3 length is 14 residues. Trimming took 4 bases from V and 0 from J; bases not matched to a gene: 3. Germline V gives CDR1 SQVTM, CDR2 ANQGSEA. CDR3 DNA sequence: TGCAGCGTTGGGGGGGGGAGCTCCTACAATGAGCAGTTCTTC. Its protein product is CSVGGGSSYNEQFF.

J is TRBJ2-1 and V is TRBV18, with a weak D call TRBD2 (5 bases). The CDR3 is 15 amino acids. CDR1 is KGHSH and CDR2 is LQKENI in the germline V gene. V was shortened by 5 bases and J by 6 bases, with 17 bases between the two germline ends. CDR3 in amino acids: CASSVEGSRSNEQFF. DNA of the CDR3: TGTGCCAGCTCAGTCGAGGGATCCCGAAGCAATGAGCAGTTCTTC.

The J gene is TRBJ1-3, the V gene TRBV6-4, with a weak D call TRBD1 (5 bases). V gave up 5 bases and J gave up 0 bases, with 14 bases separating them. The CDR3 is made up of 16 amino acids. Germline V gives CDR1 MRHNA, CDR2 SNTAGT. The CDR3 is CASSYRDSSSGNTIYF. In DNA, the CDR3 is TGTGCCAGCAGTTACCGGGACTCTAGCTCTGGAAACACCATATATTTT.

The chain combines TRBV27 with TRBJ1-4; maybe TRBD1 (6 bases). There are 15 residues in the CDR3. The ends were cut back, 6 bases at V and 7 bases at J, with 18 bases in the middle. Germline V gives CDR1 MNHEY, CDR2 SMNVEV (reference sequence). The CDR3: CASSPVQGYGEKLFF. As DNA, the CDR3 is TGTGCCAGCAGCCCCGTACAGGGTTACGGTGAAAAACTGTTTTTT.

The rearrangement joins TRBV11-2 to TRBJ1-1; a possible D gene is TRBD1 (6 bases). V shed 4 bases and J shed 4 bases, with 13 bases lying between them. The CDR3 contains 14 residues. Per germline, CDR1 SGHAT and CDR2 FQNNGV. CDR3 coding DNA: TGTGCCAGCAGCTCTACAGGGAGGGGCACTGAAGCTTTCTTT. This translates into CASSSTGRGTEAFF. Based on the CDR3 plus reference TRBV11-2 and TRBJ1-1, the full variable domain is EAGVAQSPRYKIIEKRQSVAFWCNPISGHATLYWYQQILGQGPKLLIQFQNNGVVDDSQLPKDRFSAERLKGVDSTLKIQPAKLEDSAVYLCASSSTGRGTEAFFGQGTRLTVV.

The chain recombines TRBV5-5 with TRBJ1-6; D possibly corresponds to TRBD1 (6 bases). Germline V gene lookup returns CDR1 SGHKS and CDR2 YYEKEE (reference sequence). The CDR3 length is 14 residues. The germline V and J ends were trimmed by 4 bases and 8 bases, with 13 bases remaining between them. The chain's CDR3 is CASSETTGYSPLHF. As DNA, the CDR3 is TGTGCCAGCAGCGAAACGACAGGTTATTCACCCCTCCACTTT.

The CDR3 loop is CASWRQGDNSPLHF. The CDR3 nucleotides are TGTGCCAGTTGGAGACAGGGGGATAATTCACCCCTCCACTTT. The rearrangement joins TRBV6-5 to TRBJ1-6; 9 bases map to TRBD1. Germline assignment: CDR1 MNHEY and CDR2 SVGAGI. CDR3 length: 14 residues. V gave up 9 bases and J gave up 5 bases; unmatched junction bases: 5.

The chain carries TRBV28 and TRBJ1-1, with 7 bases that match TRBD1. Looked up from germline, CDR1 is MDHEN and CDR2 is SYDVKM. The CDR3 is 16 residues long. V trimming: 6 bases; J trimming: 0 bases; junction bases outside the gene matches: 10. The CDR3 DNA is TGTGCCAGCAGCCATGTAAAGGGACAGATGAACACTGAAGCTTTCTTT. Its protein is CASSHVKGQMNTEAFF.

The chain is built from TRBV4-2 and TRBJ2-5; D perhaps matches TRBD2 (5 bases). The CDR3 contains 14 residues. CDR1 and CDR2 from the germline V gene are LGHNA and YNFKEQ. Trimming left V 1 base short and J 4 bases short, with 10 bases between. DNA of the CDR3: TGTGCCAGCAGCCAAGGGACGGGAAGAGAGACCCAGTACTTC. It codes for CASSQGTGRETQYF.

The gene calls are TRBV27 and TRBJ1-4; TRBD1 is a possible D gene (5 bases). The CDR3 is 14 residues long. Germline CDR1 is MNHEY and CDR2 is SMNVEV (reference sequence). Trimming took 8 bases from V and 8 from J, leaving 18 bases between them. In DNA, the CDR3 is TGTGCCAGCCGGGAGGGATCCAGGGCCGAAAAACTGTTTTTT. The encoded protein is CASREGSRAEKLFF.